This T cell receptor (beta chain) was obtained from a study of OX40 agonist ivuxolimab in advanced cancers. Background on the study: With a range of roughly 20 to 80, age averaged approximately 55 years, and roughly 80% were male.

Libraries were prepared by immunoSEQ multiplex PCR; TCRdb keeps only in-frame clonotypes and omits some of them. The sample has under 70,000 clones; about 80% are singletons. General observations from the study: Within 6 weeks, CD4+ and CD8+ blood T cells expanded clonally at 0.1 to 3.0 mg/kg.

Individuals having autoimmune disease history or systemic immunosuppression were not enrolled. This CDR3 comprises 14 residues. The V gene's germline CDR1 is SGHDT and CDR2 YYEEEE. Trimming removed 1 base at V and 8 bases at J, with 12 bases between. About this clone: What it recognizes is unknown.

The chain combines TRBV5-6 with TRBJ1-4; TRBD1 might be the D (5 bases). This sequence was found in an adult with an advanced solid tumor such as melanoma, head and neck, liver or kidney cancer. The sample was CD4+ or CD8+ T cells sorted from blood, taken in a trial of the OX40 agonist ivuxolimab. CDR3 coding DNA: TGTGCCAGCAGCTTGATAGGGGAGCCGGAAAAACTGTTTTTT. It is translated as CASSLIGEPEKLFF. Complete variable domain (other parts from reference TRBV5-6 and TRBJ1-4): DAGVTQSPTHLIKTRGQQVTLRCSPKSGHDTVSWYQQALGQGPQFIFQYYEEEERQRGNFPDRFSGHQFPNYSSELNVNALLLGDSALYLCASSLIGEPEKLFFGSGTQLSVL.